This T cell receptor beta chain was identified in a study of response to subunit inactivated influenza vaccine. Using its own MiXCR run on the RT-PCR reads, TCRdb lists one record per CDR3 protein. The data show more than 400,000 distinct CDR3 sequences, 6% to 9% seen once. A few counts support this clonotype. The CDR3 has 12 amino acids. Germline values: CDR1 MDHEN, CDR2 SYDVKM. V lost 6 bases and J lost 0, with 6 bases in between. This sequence originates from a man aged 45-69 years who received an inactivated influenza vaccine. This chain connects TRBV28 to TRBJ2-7; D is uncertain. Sequencing used PBMCs from blood, obtained about 24 months after vaccination. This CDR3 is CASRGLSYEQYF. The CDR3 DNA follows: TGTGCCAGCAGGGGTCTCTCCTACGAGCAGTACTTC.